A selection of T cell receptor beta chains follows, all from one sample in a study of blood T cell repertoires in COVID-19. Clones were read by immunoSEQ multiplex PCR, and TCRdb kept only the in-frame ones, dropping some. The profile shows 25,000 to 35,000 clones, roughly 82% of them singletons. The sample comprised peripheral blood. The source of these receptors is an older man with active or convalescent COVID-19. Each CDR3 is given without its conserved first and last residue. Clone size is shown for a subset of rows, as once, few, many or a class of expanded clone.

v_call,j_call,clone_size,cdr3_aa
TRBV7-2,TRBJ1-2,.,ASSFPGGGYGYT
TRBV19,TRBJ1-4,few,ASSRRDYDLGEKLF
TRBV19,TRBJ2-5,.,ASSSPNQETQY
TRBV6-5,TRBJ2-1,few,ASSYLSTSEQF
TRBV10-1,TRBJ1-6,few,ASRIAGTGDGDSPLH
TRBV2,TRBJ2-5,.,ASSPAGVLQETQY
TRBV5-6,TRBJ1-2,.,ASRRTGRVDYGYT
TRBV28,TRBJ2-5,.,ASSFSGRAETQY
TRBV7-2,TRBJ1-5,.,ASSSSSNQPQH
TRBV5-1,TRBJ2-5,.,ASSETGTGRQETQY
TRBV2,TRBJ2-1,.,ASRDRLADINEQF
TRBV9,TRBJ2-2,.,ASSPRLAGGAGELF
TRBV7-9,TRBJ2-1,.,ASSIGLAGDNEQF
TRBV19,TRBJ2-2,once,ASRGGLGTGELF
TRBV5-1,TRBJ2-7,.,ASSLVGGSSYEQY
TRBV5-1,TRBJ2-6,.,ASSLGSSGANVLT
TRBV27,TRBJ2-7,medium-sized,ASSPAGSYEQY
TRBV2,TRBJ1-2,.,ASSRDREDYGYT
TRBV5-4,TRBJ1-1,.,ASSLAGATNTEAF
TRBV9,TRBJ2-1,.,ASSLGHLRDEQF
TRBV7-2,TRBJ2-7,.,ASSPTGSGAYEQY
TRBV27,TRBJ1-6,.,ASSFSQGNSPLH
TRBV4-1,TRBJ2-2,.,ASSHLPGYSSTGELF
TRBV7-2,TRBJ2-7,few,ASSLSAYEQY
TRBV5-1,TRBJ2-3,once,ASSSGGVLDATQY
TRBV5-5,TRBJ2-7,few,ASRAAGAEEQY
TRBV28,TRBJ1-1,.,ASIPSGASAF
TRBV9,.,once,ASSVDIGGELF
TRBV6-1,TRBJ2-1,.,ASSEQQGKNEQF
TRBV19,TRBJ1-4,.,ASGTGTTNEKLF
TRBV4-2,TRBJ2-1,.,ASSQDPVTSGGGYNEQF
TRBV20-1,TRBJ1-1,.,SAPGTGEAF
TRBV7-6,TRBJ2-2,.,ASRGLVDTGELF
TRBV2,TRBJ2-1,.,ASSKVSTETDNEQF
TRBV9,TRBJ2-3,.,ASSVRAELSTDTQY
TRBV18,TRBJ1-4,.,ASSRDRVNEKLF
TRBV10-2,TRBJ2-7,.,ASSESFSGRAYEQY
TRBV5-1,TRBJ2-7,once,ASSLGRESLYEQY
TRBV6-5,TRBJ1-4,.,ASSSGTGTEKLF
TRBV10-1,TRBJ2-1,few,ASSKTGGSYNEQF
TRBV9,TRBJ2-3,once,ASSPGLAADTDTQY
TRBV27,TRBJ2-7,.,ASSSVQGGYEQY
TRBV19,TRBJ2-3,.,ASGKGVRSTDTQY
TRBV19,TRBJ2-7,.,ASSITVLGEQY
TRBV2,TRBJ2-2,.,ASSVSQGATGELF
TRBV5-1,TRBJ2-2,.,ASSPDGGGELF
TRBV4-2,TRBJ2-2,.,ASSQEIRQGNTGELF
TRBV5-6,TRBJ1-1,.,ASSGPTRGAEAF
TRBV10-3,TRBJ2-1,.,AISVRGEAYNEQF
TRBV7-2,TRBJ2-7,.,ASSLTHIRTAGEQY
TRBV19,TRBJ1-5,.,ASTPTAGNQPQH